This is a list of T cell receptor beta chains from one sample in a study of persistence of HIV-infected CD4 T cells. Their recognized antigens are unknown. Profiling relied on immunoSEQ multiplex PCR, and the TCRdb table lists in-frame clones only, not all of them. The data hold approximately 7,000 clones, with around 80% observed a single time. The source material was CD4+ T cells sorted from PBMCs after roughly 18-hour stimulation, sampled from a patient who received antiretroviral therapy. These receptors all come from an adult woman with HIV who was CMV-seropositive. The CDR3 runs from the conserved cysteine through the conserved F or W. The order of the fields is D gene, V gene, clone size, J gene, CDR3 protein, CDR3 DNA. D genes are given only for firm matches. For some rows the clone size is stated as once, few or many, or as a class when expanded; others skip it.

.	TRBV7-2	.	TRBJ1-5	CASSLIAPTRHSNQPQHF	TGTGCCAGCAGCTTGATAGCCCCGACCCGCCATAGCAATCAGCCCCAGCATTTT
TRBD1	TRBV19	few	TRBJ2-7	CASSTTGQPYEQYF	TGTGCCAGTAGTACGACAGGGCAACCCTACGAGCAGTACTTC
.	TRBV28	.	TRBJ1-5	CASSLMGQPQHF	TGTGCCAGCAGTTTAATGGGACAGCCCCAGCATTTT
TRBD1	TRBV7-8	.	TRBJ1-1	CASSPGQANTEAFF	TGTGCCAGCAGCCCGGGACAGGCCAACACTGAAGCTTTCTTT
.	TRBV5-1	.	TRBJ1-1	CASSPGFGRGDTEAFF	TGCGCCAGCAGCCCGGGATTCGGACGAGGGGACACTGAAGCTTTCTTT
.	TRBV12-3/TRBV12-4	.	TRBJ2-7	CASSALYEQYF	TGTGCCAGCAGTGCCCTATACGAGCAGTACTTC
.	TRBV10-1	.	TRBJ1-3	CASRDSGASGNTIYF	TGCGCCAGCAGGGATTCAGGGGCCTCTGGAAACACCATATATTTT
.	TRBV12-5	.	TRBJ1-3	CASGLIGSNTIYF	TGTGCTAGTGGTTTGATAGGGTCGAACACCATATATTTT
.	TRBV29-1	.	TRBJ2-5	CSVEAGFGETQYF	TGCAGCGTTGAGGCGGGCTTTGGGGAGACCCAGTACTTC
.	TRBV10-1	few	TRBJ2-2	CASSVIRNTGELFF	TGCGCCAGCAGTGTAATTAGGAACACCGGGGAGCTGTTTTTT
TRBD2	TRBV9	.	TRBJ2-1	CASSRIAGGSYNEQFF	TGTGCCAGCAGCAGGATTGCGGGGGGCTCCTACAATGAGCAGTTCTTC
.	TRBV2	.	TRBJ2-7	CASSDRRQGRGQYF	TGTGCCAGCAGTGACAGACGGCAGGGACGGGGGCAGTACTTC
TRBD2	TRBV18	.	TRBJ2-1	CASSPSTGGPGYEQFF	TGTGCCAGCTCACCTTCAACGGGAGGGCCTGGGTATGAGCAGTTCTTC
TRBD1	TRBV5-6	.	TRBJ2-3	CASNTDRGYTDTQYF	TGTGCCAGCAACACAGACAGGGGATACACAGATACGCAGTATTTT
.	TRBV25-1	.	TRBJ2-5	CASSDLGLANQETQYF	TGTGCCAGCAGTGACCTTGGCCTAGCTAACCAAGAGACCCAGTACTTC
.	TRBV6-7	few	TRBJ1-2	CAGPRGTYGYTF	TGTGCCGGCCCGCGGGGCACCTATGGCTACACCTTC
.	TRBV7-8	.	TRBJ1-1	CASSFPPDILRSTEAFF	TGTGCCAGCAGCTTTCCCCCTGACATTTTAAGGAGCACTGAAGCTTTCTTT
TRBD1	TRBV6-1	.	TRBJ1-4	CASSEEGQGIRKLFF	TGTGCCAGCAGTGAAGAGGGACAGGGGATCCGGAAACTGTTTTTT
TRBD1	TRBV24-1	.	TRBJ2-7	CATSDSGTGDYEQYF	TGTGCCACCAGTGATTCCGGGACAGGGGACTACGAGCAGTACTTC
.	TRBV24-1	.	TRBJ1-1	CATSDSGRGTEAFF	TGTGCCACCAGTGATTCGGGCCGAGGGACTGAAGCTTTCTTT
TRBD1	TRBV30	.	TRBJ2-5	CAWERTGAETQYF	TGTGCCTGGGAGAGGACAGGGGCAGAGACCCAGTACTTC
.	TRBV20-1	.	TRBJ1-2	CSASAAVLSSYGYTF	TGCAGTGCTAGTGCAGCCGTTCTTTCCTCCTATGGCTACACCTTC
TRBD1	TRBV28	.	TRBJ2-3	CASSLTGGGTDTQYF	TGTGCCAGCAGCCTGACAGGGGGCGGGACAGATACGCAGTATTTT
TRBD1	TRBV20-1	.	TRBJ1-2	CSASRGRLRGQGYTF	TGCAGTGCTAGTCGTGGTCGACTGAGGGGACAGGGCTACACCTTC
TRBD1	TRBV2	.	TRBJ1-5	CASRRTGEGNQPQHF	TGTGCCAGCAGGAGGACAGGGGAGGGGAATCAGCCCCAGCATTTT
TRBD2	TRBV10-3	.	TRBJ2-1	CASETSGGTRGEQFF	TGTGCCAGCGAGACTAGCGGGGGGACCCGTGGTGAGCAGTTCTTC
.	TRBV7-2	medium-sized	TRBJ1-4	CASSLEQNEKLFF	TGTGCCAGCAGCTTAGAACAGAATGAAAAACTGTTTTTT
.	TRBV10-3	.	TRBJ2-3	CAITNPGGNGADTQYF	TGTGCCATCACTAACCCAGGGGGGAACGGTGCAGATACGCAGTATTTT
.	TRBV28	.	TRBJ1-2	CASSLWAQGSGYTF	TGTGCCAGCAGTTTATGGGCCCAGGGGAGTGGCTACACCTTC
.	TRBV6-5	.	TRBJ1-5	CASSYSTNQNQPQHF	TGTGCCAGCAGTTACTCGACGAACCAGAATCAGCCCCAGCATTTT
TRBD1	TRBV7-2	.	TRBJ1-2	CASSLVRAGGYGYTF	TGTGCCAGCAGCTTAGTTCGGGCAGGGGGGTATGGCTACACCTTC
.	TRBV3-1/TRBV3-2	.	TRBJ2-1	CASSQDNEQFF	TGTGCCAGCAGCCAAGATAATGAGCAGTTCTTC